This T cell receptor (beta chain) originates from a study of blood T cell repertoires in COVID-19. Whole-study context: Researchers got acute and convalescent COVID-19 samples from the United States, Italy and Spain.

Libraries were prepared by immunoSEQ multiplex PCR; TCRdb keeps only in-frame clonotypes and omits some of them. The table records about 140,000 clones, roughly 80% of them present only once. The germline V and J ends were trimmed by 3 bases and 9 bases, with 9 bases remaining between them. The CDR3 contains 13 residues. Germline loops: CDR1 KGHSH, CDR2 LQKENI. This clone was seen a single time. Sequenced input: peripheral blood. The origin of this receptor is a woman aged 60-75 years with acute or convalescent COVID-19. The chain carries TRBV18 and TRBJ2-6, with D possibly TRBD1 on 6 matching bases. The CDR3 spells CASSPGQINVLTF. CDR3 nucleotides: TGTGCCAGCTCACCTGGACAGATCAACGTCCTGACTTTC.